The next 24 T cell receptor beta chains were all read from a single sample in a study of blood T cell repertoires in COVID-19. Sequenced by immunoSEQ multiplex PCR; TCRdb stores in-frame clones only, minus some. Of 120,000 to 150,000 clones in the sample, more than 75% were seen once. Sequencing used peripheral blood. The receptors come from a human donor in a cohort sampled during active COVID-19.

The chain links TRBV7-9 to TRBJ1-1; 7 bases match TRBD1. J lost 6 bases, V lost 3 bases, and 7 bases had no gene match. Germline V gives CDR1 SEHNR, CDR2 FQNEAQ (reference sequence). CDR3 length equals 14 residues. In DNA form, the CDR3 reads TGTGCCAGCAGCTTGACAGGGTTTGTCGCTGAAGCTTTCTTT. It yields the protein CASSLTGFVAEAFF.

The chain recombines TRBV12-5 with TRBJ2-2, with TRBD2 identical over 7 bases. Trimming took 5 bases from V and 0 from J; bases not matched to a gene: 15. This CDR3 region has 19 residues. Germline CDR1 and CDR2: LGHNT and FRNRAP. The CDR3 DNA sequence: TGTGCTAGTGGTCCACTTCGCGGGGGAGGTGGGCCGAACACCGGGGAGCTGTTTTTT. Translated: CASGPLRGGGGPNTGELFF.

J is TRBJ2-1 and V is TRBV5-1; D is perhaps TRBD2 (6 bases). Germline CDR1 and CDR2: SGHRS and YFSETQ. This CDR3 is 13 amino acids long. Trimming took off 4 bases at V and 6 bases at J, with 11 bases between the two ends. CDR3 region: CASSVGLLNEQFF. The DNA of the CDR3 is TGCGCCAGCAGCGTTGGACTACTCAATGAGCAGTTCTTC.

The J gene is TRBJ1-2, the V gene TRBV10-3, with 7 bases aligning to TRBD1. The CDR3 spans 13 residues. Germline V lookup: CDR1 ENHRY, CDR2 SYGVKD. The trim removed 5 bases at V and 0 bases at J, leaving 0 bases unmatched. CDR3 region: CAISTGANYGYTF. Written as DNA, the CDR3 is TGTGCCATCAGTACAGGGGCTAACTATGGCTACACCTTC.

This sequence joins TRBV3-1 (or the pseudogene TRBV3-2) and TRBJ2-1, with no clear D. Germline-derived CDR1 and CDR2 are LGHDT and YNNKEL (reference sequence). V lost 3 bases to trimming and J lost 0 bases, with 9 bases between them. This CDR3 has 15 residues. CDR3 bases: TGTGCCAGCAGCCAGGGCGCCAGCTCCTACAATGAGCAGTTCTTC. It codes for CASSQGASSYNEQFF.

The V and J genes are TRBV7-9 and TRBJ2-5; D ambiguous. The V end lost 1 base, the J end lost 4 bases, and 4 bases lay between the germline ends. This CDR3 has 12 amino acids. The germline V gene encodes CDR1 SEHNR and CDR2 FQNEAQ (reference sequence). Here the CDR3 reads CASSLGRETQYF. The CDR3 bases are TGTGCCAGCAGCTTAGGTAGAGAGACCCAGTACTTC.

The chain combines TRBV5-3 with TRBJ2-6; D not resolved. TRBV5-3 has ORF status, its function being uncertain. CDR3 length equals 15 residues. V was pared by 6 bases and J by 2 bases, with 12 bases between. The CDR3 DNA reads TGTGCCAGAATTTCCCCTCGGGCTGGGGCCAACGTCCTGACTTTC. Translated: CARISPRAGANVLTF.

This chain joins TRBV12-3 or TRBV12-4 and TRBJ2-7, with 7 bases aligning to TRBD1. The CDR3 sequence is 13 residues long. V lost 1 base and J lost 3; bases outside the gene matches: 0. This CDR3 reads CASSLGTGYEQYF. CDR3 sequence (DNA): TGTGCCAGCAGTTTAGGGACAGGCTACGAGCAGTACTTC.

V is TRBV12-3 or TRBV12-4 and J is TRBJ2-1, with TRBD2 identical over 13 bases. The CDR3 is made up of 13 amino acids. The trim removed 11 bases at V and 9 bases at J, leaving 7 bases unmatched. In DNA form, the CDR3 reads TGTGCCGGCCGGACTAGCGGGAGTGGTGAGCAGTTCTTC. Translation: CAGRTSGSGEQFF.

The V gene is TRBV10-3, the J gene TRBJ2-5, with 9 bases identical to TRBD2. Germline V lookup: CDR1 ENHRY, CDR2 SYGVKD. The length of the CDR3 is 14 residues. V was pared by 3 bases and J by 4 bases, with 3 bases of the junction left unmatched. The CDR3 loop reads CAISDSAGGETQYF. DNA of the CDR3: TGTGCCATCAGTGACTCAGCGGGGGGAGAGACCCAGTACTTC.

This clone appeared once. The chain joins TRBV2 to TRBJ2-5, with TRBD1 matching 10 bases. V lost 7 bases to trimming and J lost 5 bases; unmatched junction nucleotides: 10. The CDR3 covers 15 residues. Per the germline V gene, CDR1 is SNHLY and CDR2 is FYNNEI. The CDR3 nucleotides read TGTGCCAGCAACCGAGACAGGGGGCAAGGGGAGACCCAGTACTTC. Amino acid sequence: CASNRDRGQGETQYF. Supplemented by reference TRBV2 and TRBJ2-5, the full variable domain reads EPEVTQTPSHQVTQMGQEVILRCVPISNHLYFYWYRQILGQKVEFLVSFYNNEISEKSEIFDDQFSVERPDGSNFTLKIRSTKLEDSAMYFCASNRDRGQGETQYFGPGTRLLVL.

The CDR3 loop is CASSEGGGRVVYYGYTF. In nucleotides, the CDR3 is TGTGCCAGCAGCGAAGGGGGGGGCAGGGTAGTGTACTATGGCTACACCTTC. This chain joins TRBV21-1 and TRBJ1-2. TRBV21-1 counts as a pseudogene. CDR3 length: 17 residues.

The rearrangement links TRBV2 to TRBJ1-3, with 7 bases aligning to TRBD1. V gave up 7 bases and J gave up 0 bases; unmatched junction bases: 12. Germline V lookup: CDR1 SNHLY, CDR2 FYNNEI. This CDR3 is built from 17 residues. The CDR3 loop reads CASNRDSRISSGNTIYF. In DNA, the CDR3 is TGTGCCAGCAATCGGGACAGCAGAATCAGCTCTGGAAACACCATATATTTT.

The chain employs TRBV19 and TRBJ1-1, with 7 bases lining up with TRBD1. This CDR3 comprises 14 residues. The V and J ends lost 5 bases and 5 bases, in that order; junction bases with no gene match: 8. CDR1 is LNHDA and CDR2 is SQIVND in the germline V gene (reference sequence). CDR3 in amino acids: CASSLGQRPTEAFF. CDR3 nucleotide sequence: TGTGCCAGTAGTTTGGGACAGCGACCTACTGAAGCTTTCTTT. The variable domain in full, with the rest retrieved from reference TRBV19 and TRBJ1-1, is DGGITQSPKYLFRKEGQNVTLSCEQNLNHDAMYWYRQDPGQGLRLIYYSQIVNDFQKGDIAEGYSVSREKKESFPLTVTSAQKNPTAFYLCASSLGQRPTEAFFGQGTRLTVV.

This rearrangement joins TRBV19 to TRBJ1-2; 8 positions match TRBD1. V lost 2 bases, J lost 8 bases, and 10 bases stayed unmatched. This CDR3 has 15 amino acids. Germline V lookup: CDR1 LNHDA, CDR2 SQIVND (reference sequence). The CDR3 spells CASSIQDRAVGGYTF. Written as DNA, the CDR3 is TGTGCCAGTAGTATACAGGACAGGGCCGTTGGAGGCTACACCTTC.

V is TRBV10-3 and J is TRBJ2-2; 7 bases are a match to TRBD1. The CDR3 length is 15 residues. The germline V gene has CDR1 ENHRY and CDR2 SYGVKD. Trimming cost V 11 bases and J 4 bases; bases outside gene matches: 13. CDR3 sequence (DNA): TGTGCCGCTAGCCCAGGGGGAACTTCCACCGGGGAGCTGTTTTTT. Residues: CAASPGGTSTGELFF.

The rearrangement links TRBV28 to TRBJ1-5; D not certain. Trimming cost V 10 bases and J 6 bases, with 7 bases left between them. Germline V CDR1 and CDR2: MDHEN, SYDVKM. This CDR3 contains 10 residues. CDR3 nucleotides: TGTGCCACGGGAGGTCAGCCCCAGCATTTT. This sequence encodes CATGGQPQHF.

The chain couples TRBV29-1 to TRBJ1-2; a possible D gene is TRBD1 (5 bases). Trimming took off 7 bases at V and 5 bases at J, with 14 bases between the two ends. The CDR3 runs 12 residues. CDR1 SQVTM and CDR2 ANQGSEA come from the germline V gene. CDR3 DNA sequence: TGCAGCGCATACACGGGGGGTTATGGCTACACCTTC. It codes for CSAYTGGYGYTF.

The chain employs TRBV6-6 and TRBJ1-6; 8 positions agree with TRBD1. The V gene end was trimmed by 5 bases and the J gene end by 5 bases; junction bases not matched to a gene: 2. The CDR3 is 14 amino acids. From germline, CDR1 is MNHNY and CDR2 SVGAGI (reference sequence). In DNA, the CDR3 is TGTGCCAGCAGTCTGGACAGGGATAATTCACCCCTCCACTTT. Its translation: CASSLDRDNSPLHF.

The chain is built from TRBV24-1 and TRBJ2-1, with TRBD2 matching over 15 bases. The CDR3 loop spans 17 amino acids. The germline CDR1 and CDR2 sequences are KGHDR and SFDVKD. Germline trimming cut 4 bases from V and 8 bases from J; bases unmatched to any gene: 8. The CDR3 sequence: CATSDYPGLAGGHEQFF. The CDR3 DNA is TGTGCCACCAGTGACTACCCGGGACTAGCGGGGGGTCATGAGCAGTTCTTC.

The V call is TRBV5-8, the J call TRBJ2-3, with D possibly being TRBD1 (6 bases). This CDR3 contains 15 residues. Germline V gene data show CDR1 as SGHTS and CDR2 as YDEGEE. V shed 4 bases and J shed 2 bases, with 14 bases lying between them. CDR3 coding DNA: TGTGCCAGCAGCCGGCAGGGGTTTCTCACAGATACGCAGTATTTT. Translating gives CASSRQGFLTDTQYF. Full variable domain (rest looked up from reference TRBV5-8 and TRBJ2-3): EAGVTQSPTHLIKTRGQQATLRCSPISGHTSVYWYQQALGLGLQFLLWYDEGEERNRGNFPPRFSGRQFPNYSSELNVNALELEDSALYLCASSRQGFLTDTQYFGPGTRLTVL.

This clone appeared many times. This chain joins TRBV2 and TRBJ2-7, with TRBD2 matching 12 bases. V dropped 5 bases and J dropped 0; count of bases not matched to a gene: 8. CDR3 length: 17 amino acids. CDR1 and CDR2 (germline): SNHLY, FYNNEI. The CDR3 reads CASSFLSGLAGSYEQYV. Here the CDR3 DNA reads TGTGCCAGCAGTTTTCTCTCGGGACTAGCGGGCTCCTACGAGCAGTACGTC.

With regard to this clone: Other DNA sequences in this specimen translate into the identical CDR3. This chain links TRBV5-1 with TRBJ2-1, with 11 bases aligning to TRBD2. J gave up 3 bases and V 1 base, and 0 bases lay outside the gene matches. Germline CDR1 is SGHRS and CDR2 is YFSETQ. The CDR3 is made up of 15 amino acids. Written as DNA, the CDR3 is TGCGCCAGCAGCTTGACTAGCGGGGGCTACAATGAGCAGTTCTTC. This sequence encodes CASSLTSGGYNEQFF.

The chain couples TRBV28 to TRBJ1-5, with 7 nucleotides matching TRBD1. In germline, CDR1 is MDHEN, CDR2 SYDVKM. The V gene end was trimmed by 4 bases and the J gene end by 7 bases; junction bases not matched to a gene: 4. CDR3 length: 13 residues. The CDR3 nucleotides are TGTGCCAGCAGTTACAGGGACAGACAGCCCCAGCATTTT. Its protein product is CASSYRDRQPQHF. Full variable domain (remainder filled in from reference TRBV28 and TRBJ1-5): DVKVTQSSRYLVKRTGEKVFLECVQDMDHENMFWYRQDPGLGLRLIYFSYDVKMKEKGDIPEGYSVSREKKERFSLILESASTNQTSMYLCASSYRDRQPQHFGDGTRLSIL.